This paragraph reports one T cell receptor (beta chain). Its antigen is as yet unknown. The germline CDR1 and CDR2 sequences are SGDLS and YYNGEE. The CDR3 contains 18 residues. The V end lost 3 bases, the J end lost 0 bases, and 16 bases lay between the germline ends. The sample comes from a study of beta chain features in type 1 diabetes. General observations from the study: Moderate but significant shortening of TCRB CDR3s was recorded in all four CD4+ subsets from Type 1 diabetes patients.

As every portion of the isolated RNA was reverse transcribed, the sequencing read expressed TCRB transcripts. The data were produced by immunoSEQ multiplex PCR, yet TCRdb's version contains in-frame clones alone and is incomplete. The table lists more than 550,000 clones, more than 12% of them singletons. The material sequenced was naive CD4+ T cells from blood. V and J are TRBV9 and TRBJ2-6; D may be TRBD1 (6 bases). This receptor was obtained from a man between 18 and 35 years old with type 1 diabetes. CDR3 in amino acids: CASSARSGQSSGANVLTF. The CDR3, as DNA: TGTGCCAGCAGCGCTCGCTCGGGACAAAGCTCTGGGGCCAACGTCCTGACTTTC. Filled out from reference TRBV9 and TRBJ2-6, the complete variable domain reads DSGVTQTPKHLITATGQRVTLRCSPRSGDLSVYWYQQSLDQGLQFLIQYYNGEERAKGNILERFSAQQFPDLHSELNLSSLELGDSALYFCASSARSGQSSGANVLTFGAGSRLTVL.